The 26 T cell receptor beta chains presented below share a single source sample, sequenced in a study of early T cells in non-severe SARS-CoV-2 infection. In TCRdb, the 5' RACE reads were re-called with MiXCR into one record per CDR3 protein. This table holds more than 50,000 distinct CDR3 sequences, roughly 12% found once. Material: whole blood. These receptors originate from an adult who was a healthcare worker with PCR-confirmed SARS-CoV-2 infection or an uninfected control (not recorded which).

The sample holds a few counts of this clonotype. The J gene is TRBJ2-5, the V gene TRBV29-1; D perhaps matches TRBD2 (6 bases). Germline-derived CDR1 and CDR2 are SQVTM and ANQGSEA. This CDR3 spans 14 amino acids. V lost 6 bases and J lost 4, with 18 bases in between. The CDR3 coding sequence is TGCAGCGTAAGGAGCACCCGGCGGGGAGAGACCCAGTACTTC. It codes for CSVRSTRRGETQYF.

The rearrangement uses TRBV20-1 and TRBJ2-7; D gene unclear. CDR1 is DFQATT and CDR2 is SNEGSKA in the germline V gene (reference sequence). V was clipped by 4 bases and J by 2 bases, with 9 bases between them. The CDR3 spans 12 residues. The CDR3 is CSANGHAYEQYF. CDR3 DNA sequence: TGCAGTGCTAATGGGCACGCCTACGAGCAGTACTTC.

Regarding this clonotype: This may stem from a read error, because a much larger clone lies one nucleotide away. The chain is built from TRBV11-2 and TRBJ2-1; 7 bases are shared with TRBD1. The germline gives CDR1 SGHAT, CDR2 FQNNGV. V lost 3 bases, J lost 3 bases, and 2 bases stayed unmatched. This CDR3 comprises 14 residues. CDR3 sequence reads: CASSFGQDYNEQFF. CDR3 nucleotides: TGTGCCAGCAGCTTCGGACAGGACTACAATGAGCAGTTCTTC.

This clonotype was counted many times. V gene TRBV29-1 combines with J gene TRBJ1-1; 7 nucleotides match TRBD1. The CDR3 covers 13 residues. V shed 5 bases, J shed 1 base, and the junction held 4 bases outside the gene matches. CDR1 and CDR2 from the germline V gene are SQVTM and ANQGSEA. The CDR3 spells CSVLGQTNTEAFF. As DNA, the CDR3 is TGCAGCGTTCTGGGACAGACGAACACTGAAGCTTTCTTT.

The chain carries TRBV5-4 and TRBJ2-3, with 12 positions matching TRBD2. Germline V gene lookup returns CDR1 SGHNT and CDR2 YYREEE (reference sequence). The ends lost 1 base at V and 3 bases at J; junction bases unmatched: 15. This CDR3 is 20 amino acids long. The CDR3 DNA is TGTGCCAGCAGCTTGAGGCTAGCGGGGGGGCCGTCCTTGTTAACAGATACGCAGTATTTT. This sequence encodes CASSLRLAGGPSLLTDTQYF.

V gene TRBV2 combines with J gene TRBJ2-7; 14 bases fit TRBD2. The CDR3 contains 15 residues. V lost 6 bases, J lost 2 bases, and 3 bases stayed unmatched. Germline CDR1 is SNHLY and CDR2 is FYNNEI. CDR3 in amino acids: CASRGTSGGTYEQYF. In nucleotides, the CDR3 is TGTGCCAGCAGGGGGACTAGCGGGGGAACCTACGAGCAGTACTTC.

The chain links TRBV10-1 to TRBJ2-3; D unclear. The CDR3 covers 13 residues. The germline V gene has CDR1 WNHNN and CDR2 SYGVQD (reference sequence). V shed 2 bases and J shed 3 bases, with 6 bases lying between them. For the CDR3, the DNA is TGCGCCAGCAGTGAGATACAGACAGATACGCAGTATTTT. Protein: CASSEIQTDTQYF.

The chain recombines TRBV29-1 with TRBJ2-1; 11 bases map to TRBD2. CDR3 length: 16 amino acids. CDR1 is SQVTM, CDR2 ANQGSEA, per germline. After removal of 0 bases from V and 6 bases from J, the junction contained 7 bases not matched to a gene. CDR3 residues: CSVEDWLAGGLNEQFF. In DNA, the CDR3 is TGCAGCGTTGAAGATTGGCTAGCGGGAGGACTCAATGAGCAGTTCTTC.

This clonotype was seen more than once but under ten times. The J gene is TRBJ2-1, the V gene TRBV24-1; 11 bases match TRBD2. The CDR3 spans 17 residues. Germline V gene lookup returns CDR1 KGHDR and CDR2 SFDVKD. After removal of 3 bases from V and 10 bases from J, the junction contained 13 bases not matched to a gene. DNA for the CDR3: TGTGCCACCAGTGATCCCCGAGCTAGCGGGAGGTCTGAGGAGCAGTTCTTC. It yields the protein CATSDPRASGRSEEQFF.

The chain links TRBV7-2 to TRBJ2-3; 7 positions agree with TRBD2. V lost 6 bases to trimming and J lost 6 bases; unmatched junction nucleotides: 9. The CDR3 is made up of 14 amino acids. Germline V gene lookup returns CDR1 SGHTA and CDR2 FQGNSA. The DNA of the CDR3 is TGTGCCAGCAGTTACAGCGGGATCCTGGATACGCAGTATTTT. This encodes CASSYSGILDTQYF.

This clonotype has a count of ten or more. The chain uses TRBV7-9 and TRBJ1-6; D call uncertain. The CDR3 is made up of 12 amino acids. V was trimmed by 5 bases and J by 14 bases, leaving 13 bases between them. Germline-derived CDR1 and CDR2 are SEHNR and FQNEAQ (reference sequence). CDR3 residues: CASSQLSSTLHF. CDR3 sequence (DNA): TGTGCCAGCAGCCAACTGTCGTCAACCCTCCACTTT.

This clonotype was observed many times. The genes are TRBV12-3 or TRBV12-4 and TRBJ2-2; D is possibly TRBD2 (6 bases). The CDR3 is made up of 11 amino acids. Trimming shortened V by 7 bases and J by 8 bases, and 8 bases separated the two germline ends. Here the CDR3 reads CASTGGGELFF. CDR3 bases: TGTGCCAGCACCGGGGGAGGGGAGCTGTTTTTT.

This clonotype appeared many times. The rearrangement links TRBV12-3 or TRBV12-4 to TRBJ2-1, with unresolved D. This CDR3 region has 14 residues. Deletions cut 4 bases from V and 5 bases from J, with 12 bases between. The CDR3 sequence is CASSSTEPNNEQFF. The CDR3 nucleotides are TGTGCCAGCAGTTCCACGGAACCAAACAATGAGCAGTTCTTC.

The rearrangement links TRBV29-1 to TRBJ2-3; TRBD2 matches at 7 bases. Germline V gives CDR1 SQVTM, CDR2 ANQGSEA. The trim removed 4 bases at V and 2 bases at J, leaving 6 bases unmatched. This CDR3 is built from 14 residues. CDR3 in DNA: TGCAGCGTTGGCTCGGGGGGTTTCACAGATACGCAGTATTTT. This sequence encodes CSVGSGGFTDTQYF.

The chain employs TRBV16 and TRBJ1-6, with D unclear. CDR3 length: 14 amino acids. Trimming took off 2 bases at V and 8 bases at J, with 10 bases between the two ends. Germline CDR1 is KGHSY and CDR2 is FQNENV. CDR3 residues: CASSQGIKDSPLHF. DNA for the CDR3: TGTGCCAGCAGCCAAGGGATAAAGGATTCACCCCTCCACTTT.

This clonotype has only a few counts. This rearrangement joins TRBV7-6 to TRBJ1-1; D may be TRBD1 (6 bases). Trimming removed 6 bases at V and 1 base at J, with 9 bases between. The CDR3 covers 13 residues. Germline lookup yields CDR1 SGHVS and CDR2 FNYEAQ. CDR3 nucleotide sequence: TGTGCCAGCAGGCGACAGGAGAACACTGAAGCTTTCTTT. Translation gives CASRRQENTEAFF.

This clonotype turned up a few times. The rearrangement links TRBV18 to TRBJ1-6; TRBD1 might be the D (5 bases). Trimming stripped 6 bases from V and 8 bases from J, with 17 bases between. Germline V lookup: CDR1 KGHSH, CDR2 LQKENI. This CDR3 spans 15 amino acids. CDR3 coding DNA: TGTGCCAGCTCGCGGACCGGGACGGGAGATTCACCCCTCCACTTT. This gives the protein CASSRTGTGDSPLHF.

With respect to this clonotype: Germline is not matched at one junction end, which may reflect a read error. V usage is TRBV7-7 and J usage is TRBJ2-5; 7 positions match TRBD2. Germline CDR1 reads SSHAT; CDR2 reads FNYEAQ (reference sequence). The CDR3 spans 14 residues. The CDR3 spells CASSFAGAAETQYF. The CDR3 region has the DNA TGTGCTAGCAGCTTCGCGGGAGCAGCAGAGACCCAGTACTTC.

This clonotype was detected a few times. This chain uses TRBV3-1 with TRBJ2-4; D gene ambiguous. V lost 1 base, J lost 9 bases, and 4 bases lay in between. CDR1 LGHDT and CDR2 YNNKEL come from the germline V gene (reference sequence). This CDR3 has 11 residues. The CDR3 is CASSQGRIQYF. The CDR3 DNA follows: TGTGCCAGCAGCCAAGGGCGCATTCAGTACTTC. Together with reference TRBV3-1 and TRBJ2-4, the CDR3 gives the full variable domain: DTAVSQTPKYLVTQMGNDKSIKCEQNLGHDTMYWYKQDSKKFLKIMFSYNNKELIINETVPNRFSPKSPDKAHLNLHINSLELGDSAVYFCASSQGRIQYFGAGTRLSVL.

V is TRBV5-4 and J is TRBJ2-7, with 10 bases lining up with TRBD2. Germline CDR1 and CDR2: SGHNT and YYREEE (reference sequence). The CDR3 is made up of 17 amino acids. Trimming at V came to 4 bases and at J to 0 bases, leaving 10 bases not matched to a gene. Here the CDR3 reads CASSPIAGGPSSYEQYF. DNA for the CDR3: TGTGCCAGCAGCCCGATAGCGGGGGGCCCAAGCTCCTACGAGCAGTACTTC.

This chain uses TRBV5-4 with TRBJ2-5, with D unresolved. Germline V lookup: CDR1 SGHNT, CDR2 YYREEE (reference sequence). V was clipped by 4 bases and J by 2 bases, with 6 bases between them. CDR3 length: 12 residues. The DNA for the CDR3 is TGTGCCAGCAGCCGCCTACAAGAGACCCAGTACTTC. Amino acid sequence: CASSRLQETQYF.

The rearrangement joins TRBV5-1 to TRBJ1-1; D remains unclear. Deletions cut 5 bases from V and 0 bases from J, with 11 bases between. This CDR3 region has 14 residues. CDR1 and CDR2 (germline): SGHRS, YFSETQ. The CDR3 region is CASSRGQLNTEAFF. The CDR3 DNA is TGCGCCAGCAGTCGTGGTCAATTGAACACTGAAGCTTTCTTT.

A few counts support this clonotype. This chain uses TRBV20-1 with TRBJ1-2; 12 nucleotides line up with TRBD1. Trimming removed 7 bases from V and 8 bases from J; junction bases left unmatched: 11. CDR1 and CDR2 (germline): DFQATT, SNEGSKA (reference sequence). This CDR3 region has 14 residues. The CDR3 DNA follows: TGCAGTGTTCGACCGGGACAGGGGGCGTTCGGCTACACCTTC. It yields the protein CSVRPGQGAFGYTF.

Many counts were recorded for this clonotype. The genes are TRBV7-8 and TRBJ2-1, with D perhaps being TRBD1 or TRBD2 (5 bases each). The germline gives CDR1 SGHVS, CDR2 FQNEAQ. The CDR3 loop spans 14 amino acids. V gave up 4 bases and J gave up 4 bases, with 11 bases separating them. The CDR3 here is CASSSTGPYNEQFF. The CDR3 DNA reads as TGTGCCAGCAGCTCTACGGGGCCATACAATGAGCAGTTCTTC.

This clonotype occurred a few times. The J gene is TRBJ2-7, the V gene TRBV29-1; 7 bases are shared with TRBD2. The CDR3 consists of 12 residues. Germline V gives CDR1 SQVTM, CDR2 ANQGSEA. Losses at the gene ends were 4 bases for V and 5 bases for J; bases not matched to a gene: 5. The CDR3 protein is CSVGEGLHEQYF. As DNA, the CDR3 is TGCAGCGTTGGGGAGGGGCTGCACGAGCAGTACTTC.

This clonotype was seen only a few times. This chain joins TRBV13 and TRBJ2-3; 8 nucleotides agree with TRBD1. CDR3 length equals 19 residues. From germline, CDR1 is PRHDT and CDR2 FYEKMQ (reference sequence). Losses at the gene ends were 4 bases for V and 1 base for J; bases not matched to a gene: 16. CDR3 DNA: TGTGCCAGCAGCTCCCGCACATTACCCGACAGGGGAGGCACAGATACGCAGTATTTT. As protein: CASSSRTLPDRGGTDTQYF.